The clone carrying this T cell receptor beta chain turned up a few times. As yet, its antigen is unknown. Unique molecular identifiers featured in how the TCRbeta library was prepared. Each CDR3 protein is one row after TCRdb ran MiXCR on the PCR reads. The data contain around 800,000 distinct CDR3 sequences, 15% to 20% of them seen just once; the ten biggest clones take up approximately 5%. The CDR3 spans 13 residues. Germline CDR1 and CDR2: DFQATT and SNEGSKA (reference sequence). V lost 2 bases and J lost 3, with 10 bases in between. These data come from a study of T-cell reconstitution after alpha-beta-depleted transplantation in children. Study-wide results and caveats: The origin of alpha-beta T cells about two months after transplant was reportedly several hundred expanded graft clones. Counts and diversity of T cells one year after transplant came mostly from newly produced T cells.

The chain couples TRBV20-1 to TRBJ1-1; the D gene is possibly TRBD1 (6 bases). The sequenced sample was PBMCs, mostly from graft donor cells, obtained 360 days after TCRalphabeta/CD19-depleted stem cell transplant. The receptor was isolated from a male patient under 18 who had a stem cell transplant for acute lymphoblastic leukemia, so the T cells may come from the graft donor. The CDR3 reads CSARRQVDTEAFF. CDR3 sequence (DNA): TGCAGTGCTAGACGACAGGTGGACACTGAAGCTTTCTTT.